These 26 T cell receptor beta chains were sequenced from one sample in a study of memory CD4+ T cells and cytomegalovirus serostatus. Single viable CD3+CD4+CD8-CD45RO+ cells were sorted as the memory CD4+ T cells. Produced via immunoSEQ multiplex PCR; TCRdb's table is partial and in-frame only. The repertoire holds about 42,000 clones, with about 78% as singletons. Sequenced: memory CD4+ T cells from blood. The origin of the receptors is an adult in good health and CMV-seronegative.

The chain combines TRBV6-1 with TRBJ2-2; possible D gene TRBD1, 5 bases. Germline lookup yields CDR1 MNHNS and CDR2 SASEGT. This CDR3 has 15 amino acids. V lost 10 bases, J lost 4 bases, and 19 bases lay in between. The CDR3 sequence: CATSFYLRGTGELFF. CDR3 nucleotide sequence: TGTGCCACCTCTTTTTACCTAAGGGGCACCGGGGAGCTGTTTTTT.

This clone was seen only a few times. The V gene is TRBV7-9, the J gene TRBJ1-6, with no clear D. Trimming stripped 2 bases from V and 9 bases from J, with 11 bases between. The germline V gene encodes CDR1 SEHNR and CDR2 FQNEAQ (reference sequence). The CDR3 contains 14 residues. The CDR3 loop reads CASSLRPAGSPLHF. The CDR3 bases are TGTGCCAGCAGCTTAAGACCGGCGGGTTCACCCCTCCACTTT.

The chain combines TRBV9 with TRBJ1-4; no reliable D call. Germline V gives CDR1 SGDLS, CDR2 YYNGEE. V was shortened by 2 bases and J by 8 bases, with 16 bases between the two germline ends. The CDR3 sequence is 15 residues long. The CDR3 protein is CASSVTPRTGEKLFF. DNA of the CDR3: TGTGCCAGCAGCGTGACCCCCAGGACCGGCGAAAAACTGTTTTTT.

The chain employs TRBV4-2 and TRBJ2-7; TRBD1 matches 7 bases. The V gene end was trimmed by 5 bases and the J gene end by 0 bases; junction bases not matched to a gene: 10. CDR3 length: 16 amino acids. Germline CDR1 and CDR2: LGHNA and YNFKEQ. CDR3 nucleotide sequence: TGTGCCAGCAGCACGTTTACCGGGACAGCCTCCTACGAGCAGTACTTC. Protein: CASSTFTGTASYEQYF.

By share of the sample, this clone is medium-sized. V gene TRBV19 combines with J gene TRBJ2-7; TRBD1 or TRBD2 may be the D gene (5 bases each). Germline assignment: CDR1 LNHDA and CDR2 SQIVND (reference sequence). The V end lost 5 bases, the J end lost 3 bases, and 23 bases lay between the germline ends. This CDR3 is built from 17 residues. CDR3 nucleotides: TGTGCCAGTAGTGCCACCTCGGGACGACTTGTCGTCTACGAGCAGTACTTC. Encoded protein: CASSATSGRLVVYEQYF. Looking up the rest from reference TRBV19 and TRBJ2-7 gives the full variable domain: DGGITQSPKYLFRKEGQNVTLSCEQNLNHDAMYWYRQDPGQGLRLIYYSQIVNDFQKGDIAEGYSVSREKKESFPLTVTSAQKNPTAFYLCASSATSGRLVVYEQYFGPGTRLTVT.

Only a few counts were recorded for this clone. The rearrangement uses TRBV7-2 and TRBJ1-1, with 9 bases fitting TRBD1. This CDR3 has 16 residues. Per germline, CDR1 SGHTA and CDR2 FQGNSA. The V segment lost 0 bases and the J segment 1 base; nucleotides outside the gene matches: 3. CDR3 region: CASSLARGQGNTEAFF. CDR3 in DNA: TGTGCCAGCAGCTTAGCGCGGGGACAGGGGAACACTGAAGCTTTCTTT.

The genes are TRBV7-2 and TRBJ2-3, with 9 bases fitting TRBD2. This CDR3 is 19 amino acids long. The V gene's germline CDR1 is SGHTA and CDR2 FQGNSA. Trimming took 3 bases from V and 0 from J; bases not matched to a gene: 13. The CDR3 sequence is CASSLRRVAGASSTDTQYF. CDR3 DNA: TGTGCCAGCAGCTTGAGGAGGGTAGCGGGGGCGTCTAGCACAGATACGCAGTATTTT.

This chain uses TRBV30 with TRBJ2-7; no reliable D call. This CDR3 contains 14 residues. V was clipped by 3 bases and J by 2 bases, with 14 bases between them. Germline V gene data show CDR1 as GTSNPN and CDR2 as SVGIG (reference sequence). For the CDR3, the DNA is TGTGCCTGGAGCGGAGATCGACGGGCCTACGAGCAGTACTTC. Protein sequence: CAWSGDRRAYEQYF.

The rearrangement uses TRBV18 and TRBJ2-7; 8 positions match TRBD1. CDR1 and CDR2 from the germline V gene are KGHSH and LQKENI. With V trimmed by 5 bases and J by 0 bases, 3 bases remained unmatched. CDR3 length: 14 residues. This chain's CDR3 is CASSGDRSSYEQYF. The CDR3 DNA follows: TGTGCCAGCTCAGGGGACAGGAGCTCCTACGAGCAGTACTTC.

The rearrangement joins TRBV7-2 to TRBJ2-7; no clear D. This CDR3 spans 14 amino acids. Deletions cut 1 base from V and 5 bases from J, with 12 bases between. Per the germline V gene, CDR1 is SGHTA and CDR2 is FQGNSA. CDR3 protein: CASSLGLSFDEQYF. The CDR3 region has the DNA TGTGCCAGCAGCTTAGGGCTATCTTTCGACGAGCAGTACTTC.

This clone was seen once. V gene TRBV5-8 combines with J gene TRBJ1-1, with 11 bases lining up with TRBD1. Germline CDR1 is SGHTS and CDR2 is YDEGEE. The J segment lost 1 base and the V segment lost 4 bases, leaving 9 bases of the junction unmatched. The CDR3 has 17 amino acids. The chain's CDR3 is CASSRPGQGVANTEAFF. CDR3 DNA: TGTGCCAGCAGCCGTCCGGGACAGGGGGTGGCGAACACTGAAGCTTTCTTT.

V usage is TRBV5-4 and J usage is TRBJ2-1, with 10 bases fitting TRBD2. CDR3 size: 16 residues. V lost 2 bases, J lost 3 bases, and 5 bases stayed unmatched. The germline V gene has CDR1 SGHNT and CDR2 YYREEE (reference sequence). CDR3 sequence (DNA): TGTGCCAGCAGCTTAAGAGCGGGGGGGCGCTACAATGAGCAGTTCTTC. It encodes CASSLRAGGRYNEQFF.

The chain is built from TRBV19 and TRBJ2-2, with TRBD1 matching 7 bases. Germline V gene lookup returns CDR1 LNHDA and CDR2 SQIVND (reference sequence). V was clipped by 5 bases and J by 1 base; unmatched bases: 7. This CDR3 comprises 16 residues. CDR3 nucleotides: TGTGCCAGTAGTCCCTCCCGGACAGGGAACACCGGGGAGCTGTTTTTT. Translation: CASSPSRTGNTGELFF.

This chain uses TRBV9 with TRBJ1-6; D is unclear. Looked up from germline, CDR1 is SGDLS and CDR2 is YYNGEE. The CDR3 totals 15 residues. With 0 bases removed from V and 0 bases from J, the gap between germline ends came to 4 bases. This CDR3 reads CASSVGSSYNSPLHF. The CDR3 DNA reads as TGTGCCAGCAGCGTAGGGAGCTCCTATAATTCACCCCTCCACTTT. Using reference TRBV9 and TRBJ1-6 for the parts outside the CDR3, the full variable domain is DSGVTQTPKHLITATGQRVTLRCSPRSGDLSVYWYQQSLDQGLQFLIQYYNGEERAKGNILERFSAQQFPDLHSELNLSSLELGDSALYFCASSVGSSYNSPLHFGNGTRLTVT.

This clone was found once. The chain joins TRBV7-2 to TRBJ1-5; D gene uncertain. Germline V lookup: CDR1 SGHTA, CDR2 FQGNSA. This CDR3 region has 13 residues. V lost 7 bases and J lost 1, with 8 bases in between. The CDR3 region has the DNA TGTGCCAGCACCTATGCCAGCAATCAGCCCCAGCATTTT. As protein: CASTYASNQPQHF. The variable domain in full, completed from reference TRBV7-2 and TRBJ1-5, reads GAGVSQSPSNKVTEKGKDVELRCDPISGHTALYWYRQSLGQGLEFLIYFQGNSAPDKSGLPSDRFSAERTGGSVSTLTIQRTQQEDSAVYLCASTYASNQPQHFGDGTRLSIL.

V and J are TRBV5-1 and TRBJ2-5; 9 positions match TRBD1. V gave up 2 bases and J gave up 5 bases; unmatched junction bases: 4. CDR3 length: 14 residues. The germline V gene has CDR1 SGHRS and CDR2 YFSETQ. The CDR3: CASSFRTGEETQYF. The CDR3 DNA sequence: TGCGCCAGCAGCTTCCGGACAGGGGAGGAGACCCAGTACTTC.

The chain links TRBV2 to TRBJ2-1, with a weak D call TRBD2 (5 bases). Germline CDR1 reads SNHLY; CDR2 reads FYNNEI. Trimming left V 3 bases short and J 4 bases short, with 7 bases between. The CDR3 spans 13 residues. The CDR3 region is CASSEEEYNEQFF. The CDR3, as DNA: TGTGCCAGCAGTGAGGAGGAATACAATGAGCAGTTCTTC.

CDR3 in DNA: TGTGCCAGCAGGGGCAGCGACTACGAGCAGTACTTC. This encodes CASRGSDYEQYF. The chain couples TRBV7-3 to TRBJ2-7; no clear D gene. Germline loops: CDR1 SGHTA, CDR2 FQGTGA. The germline V and J ends were trimmed by 6 bases and 3 bases, with 9 bases remaining between them. This CDR3 region has 12 residues.

J is TRBJ2-2 and V is TRBV7-3; TRBD1 agrees at 9 bases. The CDR3 consists of 16 residues. The V and J ends lost 2 bases and 1 base, in that order; junction bases with no gene match: 2. Germline V gene lookup returns CDR1 SGHTA and CDR2 FQGTGA. CDR3 protein: CASSLGGQGNTGELFF. The CDR3 bases are TGTGCCAGCAGCTTAGGGGGACAGGGGAACACCGGGGAGCTGTTTTTT.

CDR3 region: CASSPGEVGYYNSPLHF. In DNA form, the CDR3 reads TGCGCCAGCAGCCCCGGGGAGGTCGGATACTATAATTCACCCCTCCACTTT. This chain connects TRBV5-1 to TRBJ1-6; D is unclear. V was clipped by 4 bases and J by 3 bases, with 17 bases between them. Looked up from germline, CDR1 is SGHRS and CDR2 is YFSETQ. The CDR3 is made up of 17 amino acids.

The gene calls are TRBV11-1 and TRBJ1-1; TRBD1 matches 7 bases. CDR1 SGHAT and CDR2 FQDESV come from the germline V gene (reference sequence). This CDR3 region has 12 residues. The V and J ends lost 6 bases and 10 bases, in that order; junction bases with no gene match: 8. CDR3 sequence (DNA): TGTGCCAGCAGTCCGTCACAGGGGAGAGCTTTCTTT. It encodes CASSPSQGRAFF.

The genes are TRBV9 and TRBJ2-1; D may be TRBD1 (5 bases). The CDR3 is 15 amino acids. V was cut by 0 bases and J by 1 base, with 8 bases left in between. Germline V gene data show CDR1 as SGDLS and CDR2 as YYNGEE. The CDR3 sequence: CASSVDPGSYNEQFF. Here the CDR3 DNA reads TGTGCCAGCAGCGTAGACCCAGGGTCCTACAATGAGCAGTTCTTC.

This clone occurred once. This chain joins TRBV19 and TRBJ1-6, with a tentative D call TRBD1 (6 bases). Between the trimmed V and J ends, which lost 3 bases and 7 bases, there was a span of 13 bases. Germline CDR1 reads LNHDA; CDR2 reads SQIVND (reference sequence). This CDR3 spans 15 amino acids. The DNA of the CDR3 is TGTGCCAGTAGTATTTGGGGGGCGCGGAATTCACCCCTCCACTTT. This translates into CASSIWGARNSPLHF. Full variable domain (outside the CDR3, taken from reference TRBV19 and TRBJ1-6): DGGITQSPKYLFRKEGQNVTLSCEQNLNHDAMYWYRQDPGQGLRLIYYSQIVNDFQKGDIAEGYSVSREKKESFPLTVTSAQKNPTAFYLCASSIWGARNSPLHFGNGTRLTVT.

This chain uses TRBV7-6 with TRBJ2-7, with D possibly TRBD2 on 7 matching bases. Trimming left V 5 bases short and J 6 bases short, with 20 bases between. Looked up from germline, CDR1 is SGHVS and CDR2 is FNYEAQ. The CDR3 length is 15 residues. The CDR3 protein is CASSVSSQGRGEQYF. The CDR3 coding sequence is TGTGCCAGCAGCGTATCCTCTCAGGGGAGGGGCGAGCAGTACTTC.

In DNA, the CDR3 is TGTGCCAGCAGCTTAGCGCGTACGCTACTTAATCAGCCCCAGCATTTT. The encoded protein is CASSLARTLLNQPQHF. The rearrangement joins TRBV7-7 to TRBJ1-5; D call uncertain. Per the germline V gene, CDR1 is SSHAT and CDR2 is FNYEAQ (reference sequence). V lost 0 bases and J 4 bases, leaving 13 bases between the germline ends. The CDR3 covers 16 residues.

The J gene is TRBJ2-6, the V gene TRBV13, with no clear D. CDR1 and CDR2 from the germline V gene are PRHDT and FYEKMQ (reference sequence). The CDR3 is 15 residues long. The V end lost 2 bases, the J end lost 0 bases, and 5 bases lay between the germline ends. CDR3 in amino acids: CASSLKGSGANVLTF. The DNA of the CDR3 is TGTGCCAGCAGCTTAAAGGGCTCTGGGGCCAACGTCCTGACTTTC.